This T cell receptor beta chain was obtained from a study of blood T cell repertoires in COVID-19. The CDR3 is made up of 15 amino acids. Per germline, CDR1 MNHEY and CDR2 SVGAGI. V lost 5 bases, J lost 0 bases, and 14 bases lay in between. Sequencing was performed with immunoSEQ multiplex PCR; in TCRdb, only in-frame clones are kept and a portion is missing. The data show 130,000 to 150,000 clones, around 87% seen once. This sequence joins TRBV6-5 and TRBJ2-7, with D maybe TRBD2 (5 bases). The TCR originated in a man older than 75 with acute or convalescent COVID-19. Source material: peripheral blood. The CDR3 is CASSPMGSTSYEQYF. In DNA, the CDR3 is TGTGCCAGCAGTCCCATGGGGAGTACCTCCTACGAGCAGTACTTC.